This section outlines one T cell receptor (beta chain) sequence together with its context. Antigen unknown. The data stem from a study of T cell responses to AZD1222 COVID-19 vaccine. As for the study in general: Pooling covered second doses at about 4 or about 12 weeks.

Assay: immunoSEQ multiplex PCR; the TCRdb copy retains only in-frame clones and omits some. Altogether 100,000 to 150,000 clones are present, roughly 90% being singletons, with the ten largest covering more than 4%. Germline trimming cut 7 bases from V and 4 bases from J; bases unmatched to any gene: 4. The V gene's germline CDR1 is MDHEN and CDR2 SYDVKM. This CDR3 is built from 15 residues. Study-wide results and caveats: Unmutated variant regions are reportedly the target of nearly half of TCRs that are spike-specific. Repertoires were obtained only post-peak T cell response. Most donors were white British and more were female, and clonal diversity was possibly underestimated.

This clonotype originated in an adult in good health. Sample: peripheral blood, taken on day 0 of AZD1222 vaccination. The chain couples TRBV28 to TRBJ1-6; TRBD1 aligns across 10 bases. CDR3 sequence reads: CASTQGQGYNSPLHF. In nucleotides, the CDR3 is TGTGCCAGCACCCAGGGACAGGGGTATAATTCACCCCTCCACTTT. Filled out from reference TRBV28 and TRBJ1-6, the complete variable domain reads DVKVTQSSRYLVKRTGEKVFLECVQDMDHENMFWYRQDPGLGLRLIYFSYDVKMKEKGDIPEGYSVSREKKERFSLILESASTNQTSMYLCASTQGQGYNSPLHFGNGTRLTVT.